This T cell receptor (beta chain) was observed in a study of OX40 agonist ivuxolimab in advanced cancers. Across the whole study: Partial responses, seen in three patients, involved one hepatocellular carcinoma and two cutaneous melanomas.

Individuals having autoimmune disease history or systemic immunosuppression were not enrolled. Samples of blood were obtained at baseline, on cycle 4 day 1, and on cycle 7 day 1. Assay used: immunoSEQ multiplex PCR; TCRdb lists only in-frame clones, some missing. In the table there are roughly 50,000 clones, approximately 87% of which are singletons. Details on this clone: What it binds is not known.

Findings and caveats of the study: Relative to CD4+, CD8+ T cells held more expanded clones on average.

Germline V lookup: CDR1 LGHNA, CDR2 YSLEER. The V and J ends lost 0 bases and 0 bases respectively, with 9 bases between them. This CDR3 comprises 15 residues. The TCR originated in an adult with an advanced solid tumor such as melanoma, head and neck, liver or kidney cancer. The specimen was CD4+ or CD8+ T cells sorted from blood, collected in a trial of the OX40 agonist ivuxolimab. The chain links TRBV4-3 to TRBJ2-7, with no clear D. The CDR3 DNA is TGCGCCAGCAGCCAAGATCAAGGCAGCTCCTACGAGCAGTACTTC. It encodes CASSQDQGSSYEQYF.